These 16 T cell receptor beta chains share one sample of origin, sequenced in a study of blood T cell repertoires in COVID-19. Sequencing used immunoSEQ multiplex PCR; TCRdb keeps in-frame clones, though not all of them. The data show roughly 69,000 clones, with roughly 85% seen just once and about 5% held by the top ten. The sample taken for sequencing was peripheral blood. The source of these receptors is a human donor in a cohort sampled during active COVID-19.

The chain recombines TRBV30 with TRBJ1-2, with D unresolved. The V gene lost 3 bases and the J gene lost 4 bases, with 6 bases spanning the gap. CDR1 and CDR2 (germline): GTSNPN, SVGIG (reference sequence). CDR3 length: 11 amino acids. The CDR3, as DNA: TGTGCCTGGAGGGTAGCCTATGGCTACACCTTC. Translation gives CAWRVAYGYTF.

The chain carries TRBV2 and TRBJ2-7; tentative D call: TRBD1 (6 bases). The CDR3 extends over 12 amino acids. Trimming took 6 bases from V and 3 from J, leaving 9 bases between them. Germline CDR1 and CDR2: SNHLY and FYNNEI. The CDR3 region has the DNA TGTGCCAGCAGGGCGGACAGCTACGAGCAGTACTTC. Protein product: CASRADSYEQYF.

CDR3 amino acids: CASIPKQGRAEAFF. The CDR3 coding sequence is TGTGCCAGTATCCCAAAACAGGGGAGAGCTGAAGCTTTCTTT. The V call is TRBV19, the J call TRBJ1-1; 7 bases are a match to TRBD1. V shed 7 bases and J 6 bases; nucleotides not matched to a gene: 11. This CDR3 comprises 14 residues. CDR1 is LNHDA, CDR2 SQIVND, per germline (reference sequence). Together with reference TRBV19 and TRBJ1-1, the CDR3 gives the full variable domain: DGGITQSPKYLFRKEGQNVTLSCEQNLNHDAMYWYRQDPGQGLRLIYYSQIVNDFQKGDIAEGYSVSREKKESFPLTVTSAQKNPTAFYLCASIPKQGRAEAFFGQGTRLTVV.

The CDR3 DNA reads TGTGCCAGCAGCGTTTCCGGGACAGGAAATTCACCCCTCCACTTT. Encoded protein: CASSVSGTGNSPLHF. This chain uses TRBV9 with TRBJ1-6; 8 bases agree with TRBD1. The germline V gene encodes CDR1 SGDLS and CDR2 YYNGEE. The ends lost 2 bases at V and 7 bases at J; junction bases unmatched: 5. This CDR3 has 15 residues.

V gene TRBV6-5 combines with J gene TRBJ1-5; TRBD1 agrees at 7 bases. CDR3 size: 14 residues. Germline CDR1 and CDR2: MNHEY and SVGAGI. V trimming: 6 bases; J trimming: 12 bases; junction bases outside the gene matches: 14. CDR3 in DNA: TGTGCCAGCAGCTCCGGGACAGATCATACCCGCCAGCATTTT. Its protein product is CASSSGTDHTRQHF.

This chain uses TRBV18 with TRBJ1-2; 7 bases match TRBD1. The trim removed 2 bases at V and 4 bases at J, leaving 7 bases unmatched. The CDR3 runs to 15 residues. The germline CDR1 and CDR2 sequences are KGHSH and LQKENI. CDR3 DNA: TGTGCCAGCTCACCAACGGACAGGCACATCTATGGCTACACCTTC. Protein sequence: CASSPTDRHIYGYTF.

V usage is TRBV10-3 and J usage is TRBJ2-7; 7 bases are a match to TRBD2. Unmatched junction bases numbered 9, after V lost 10 bases and J lost 3 bases. This CDR3 has 13 amino acids. Looked up from germline, CDR1 is ENHRY and CDR2 is SYGVKD. This CDR3 is CATRGRERYEQYF. The DNA of the CDR3 is TGTGCCACTCGGGGGAGGGAGCGCTACGAGCAGTACTTC.

This chain uses TRBV7-9 with TRBJ1-1, with 10 bases that match TRBD1. The trim removed 1 base at V and 2 bases at J, leaving 4 bases unmatched. The CDR3 spans 16 residues. Germline CDR1 SEHNR, CDR2 FQNEAQ (reference sequence). In nucleotides, the CDR3 is TGTGCCAGCAGCTTAGGGGGACAGGGGCTTAACACTGAAGCTTTCTTT. Protein: CASSLGGQGLNTEAFF.

This sequence joins TRBV5-5 and TRBJ2-1; D gene ambiguous. CDR3 length equals 16 residues. V was cut by 0 bases and J by 0 bases, with 10 bases left in between. Germline assignment: CDR1 SGHKS and CDR2 YYEKEE (reference sequence). The CDR3 DNA reads TGTGCCAGCAGCTTGGCGCAGGTATACTCCTACAATGAGCAGTTCTTC. Amino acid sequence: CASSLAQVYSYNEQFF.

This rearrangement joins TRBV5-1 to TRBJ2-3, with D unclear. Trimming pared 0 bases from V and 4 bases from J, leaving 9 bases between. Germline loops: CDR1 SGHRS, CDR2 YFSETQ. This CDR3 spans 14 amino acids. CDR3 in amino acids: CASSLGGRSDTQYF. CDR3 in DNA: TGCGCCAGCAGCTTGGGCGGCCGGTCAGATACGCAGTATTTT.

The chain couples TRBV7-8 to TRBJ2-7, with 9 bases identical to TRBD1. The CDR3 is 16 amino acids. Germline-derived CDR1 and CDR2 are SGHVS and FQNEAQ. The V and J ends lost 1 base and 3 bases, in that order; junction bases with no gene match: 7. The CDR3 coding sequence is TGTGCCAGCAGCTTAGGGGGGACAGGGTCCTTCTACGAGCAGTACTTC. Its translation: CASSLGGTGSFYEQYF. Supplemented by reference TRBV7-8 and TRBJ2-7, the full variable domain reads GAGVSQSPRYKVAKRGQDVALRCDPISGHVSLFWYQQALGQGPEFLTYFQNEAQLDKSGLPSDRFFAERPEGSVSTLKIQRTQQEDSAVYLCASSLGGTGSFYEQYFGPGTRLTVT.

This rearrangement joins TRBV9 to TRBJ1-2; 8 bases map to TRBD1. V shed 4 bases, J shed 8 bases, and the junction held 28 bases outside the gene matches. Germline V gives CDR1 SGDLS, CDR2 YYNGEE. The CDR3 runs to 20 residues. In DNA form, the CDR3 reads TGTGCCAGCAGCTCCACGAACCGGGGACAGGTCGAAACCCCTCCTAACGGCTACACCTTC. It encodes CASSSTNRGQVETPPNGYTF. Using reference TRBV9 and TRBJ1-2 for the parts outside the CDR3, the full variable domain is DSGVTQTPKHLITATGQRVTLRCSPRSGDLSVYWYQQSLDQGLQFLIQYYNGEERAKGNILERFSAQQFPDLHSELNLSSLELGDSALYFCASSSTNRGQVETPPNGYTFGSGTRLTVV.

This chain connects TRBV4-1 to TRBJ2-1; 9 bases are shared with TRBD2. The ends lost 2 bases at V and 11 bases at J; junction bases unmatched: 4. This CDR3 has 13 residues. Per germline, CDR1 MGHRA and CDR2 YSYEKL. DNA for the CDR3: TGCGCCAGCAGCCAACAAGCGGGAGGCAAGCAGTTCTTC. It yields the protein CASSQQAGGKQFF.

The chain joins TRBV2 to TRBJ1-2, with D maybe TRBD1 (6 bases). CDR3 length equals 13 residues. Germline V gene lookup returns CDR1 SNHLY and CDR2 FYNNEI. Trimming removed 5 bases at V and 2 bases at J, with 9 bases between. The CDR3 nucleotides are TGTGCCAGCAGTCCTACAGGGAACTATGGCTACACCTTC. Translating gives CASSPTGNYGYTF.

The chain carries TRBV18 and TRBJ2-5; TRBD1 matches at 8 bases. The junction had 9 bases not matched to a gene; V was cut back by 8 bases and J by 1 base. Germline V gives CDR1 KGHSH, CDR2 LQKENI. The CDR3 is 15 amino acids. The CDR3: CASQERQGTQETQYF. The CDR3 nucleotides are TGTGCCAGCCAGGAACGACAGGGGACCCAAGAGACCCAGTACTTC.

V gene TRBV5-4 combines with J gene TRBJ2-7; TRBD2 matches at 9 bases. The CDR3 is 14 residues long. Unmatched junction bases numbered 3, after V lost 3 bases and J lost 2 bases. Germline V gene lookup returns CDR1 SGHNT and CDR2 YYREEE (reference sequence). DNA for the CDR3: TGTGCCAGCAGCTGGAGCGGGAGGACCTACGAGCAGTACTTC. Residues: CASSWSGRTYEQYF.